One sample yielded the 15 T cell receptor beta chains listed below, sequenced in a study of metastatic and nonmetastatic thyroid tumors. No treatment of any kind had been given to any patient before thyroid surgery. TCRdb called clones again from the PCR reads with MiXCR. The profile shows more than 20,000 clones, about 30% of them singletons. The specimen sequenced was tumor tissue. Receptors were obtained from a female donor with papillary thyroid cancer or a benign thyroid nodule (not recorded which). Some clones in this sample may be carry-over from other donors' samples.

V usage is TRBV5-1 and J usage is TRBJ1-2, with no clear D. Germline CDR1 reads SGHRS; CDR2 reads YFSETQ. V dropped 0 bases and J dropped 10 bases, with 16 bases sitting between them. The length of the CDR3 is 14 residues. In DNA, the CDR3 is TGCGCCAGCAGCTTGGCCACATCCGTGGAAGTCTACACCTTC. Its protein product is CASSLATSVEVYTF.

The sample holds many counts of this clone. V usage is TRBV7-9 and J usage is TRBJ2-1, with a tentative D call TRBD2 (6 bases). Trimming removed 7 bases at V and 8 bases at J, with 18 bases between. Germline CDR1 SEHNR, CDR2 FQNEAQ (reference sequence). The CDR3 is 14 residues long. This chain's CDR3 is CASKYNQEGYEQFF. The CDR3 region has the DNA TGTGCCAGCAAATACAATCAGGAGGGGTATGAGCAGTTCTTC. The full variable domain, in which reference TRBV7-9 and TRBJ2-1 provide the parts outside the CDR3, is DTGVSQNPRHKITKRGQNVTFRCDPISEHNRLYWYRQTLGQGPEFLTYFQNEAQLEKSRLLSDRFSAERPKGSFSTLEIQRTEQGDSAMYLCASKYNQEGYEQFFGPGTRLTVL.

This chain links TRBV20-1 with TRBJ2-3; D gene uncertain. Germline V lookup: CDR1 DFQATT, CDR2 SNEGSKA (reference sequence). Between the trimmed V and J ends, which lost 0 bases and 5 bases, there was a span of 18 bases. CDR3 size: 16 residues. Written as DNA, the CDR3 is TGCAGTGCTAGAGACCCGCTCTTCGGGTTAGGAGATACGCAGTATTTT. Translated, it gives CSARDPLFGLGDTQYF.

This clone occurred a few times. This sequence joins TRBV24-1 and TRBJ2-3; possibly TRBD2 for D (6 bases). Germline CDR1 and CDR2: KGHDR and SFDVKD. The CDR3 covers 13 residues. V was clipped by 5 bases and J by 8 bases, with 13 bases between them. The DNA for the CDR3 is TGTGCCACCAGTGCTACTCGGGGAGGTACGCAGTATTTT. It encodes CATSATRGGTQYF.

CDR3 DNA: TGTGCCATCAACTCTCCAGGGGGAAGGAGCACAGATACGCAGTATTTT. It encodes CAINSPGGRSTDTQYF. V usage is TRBV7-6 and J usage is TRBJ2-3; 7 nucleotides align to TRBD1. With 10 bases clipped from V and 0 bases from J, the junction kept 13 bases outside the gene matches. The CDR3 contains 16 residues. Germline CDR1 reads SGHVS; CDR2 reads FNYEAQ.

This clone was recorded many times. The J gene is TRBJ2-2, the V gene TRBV5-1; 10 nucleotides match TRBD1. V lost 4 bases to trimming and J lost 7 bases; unmatched junction nucleotides: 7. The germline V gene has CDR1 SGHRS and CDR2 YFSETQ. CDR3 length equals 15 residues. The CDR3 reads CASSLRDRGGGELFF. The CDR3 region has the DNA TGCGCCAGCAGCCTCCGGGACAGGGGAGGCGGGGAGCTGTTTTTT. Full variable domain (remainder filled in from reference TRBV5-1 and TRBJ2-2): KAGVTQTPRYLIKTRGQQVTLSCSPISGHRSVSWYQQTPGQGLQFLFEYFSETQRNKGNFPGRFSGRQFSNSRSEMNVSTLELGDSALYLCASSLRDRGGGELFFGEGSRLTVL.

This clone was observed many times. The chain carries TRBV29-1 and TRBJ2-3, with 7 bases aligning to TRBD2. Unmatched junction bases numbered 3, after V lost 3 bases and J lost 3 bases. The CDR3 spans 13 residues. Germline V gives CDR1 SQVTM, CDR2 ANQGSEA. CDR3 loop: CSVEGGGTDTQYF. CDR3 DNA sequence: TGCAGCGTTGAGGGGGGGGGTACAGATACGCAGTATTTT.

The rearrangement links TRBV7-9 to TRBJ1-5; a possible D gene is TRBD1 (6 bases). Looked up from germline, CDR1 is SEHNR and CDR2 is FQNEAQ (reference sequence). The germline V and J ends were trimmed by 5 bases and 5 bases, with 13 bases remaining between them. The length of the CDR3 is 14 residues. CDR3 sequence reads: CASSKGGHDQPQHF. CDR3 in DNA: TGTGCCAGCAGCAAGGGGGGGCACGATCAGCCCCAGCATTTT.

This sequence joins TRBV24-1 and TRBJ2-1, with 12 bases that match TRBD2. Germline V CDR1 and CDR2: KGHDR, SFDVKD. CDR3 length: 17 residues. V lost 4 bases, J lost 4 bases, and 7 bases stayed unmatched. CDR3 nucleotide sequence: TGTGCCACCAGTGACAACCTAGCGGGAGGGAGATACAATGAGCAGTTCTTC. Amino acids: CATSDNLAGGRYNEQFF.

This clone has at least ten counts. The rearrangement links TRBV28 to TRBJ2-1; D not certain. The CDR3 contains 15 residues. Between the trimmed V and J ends, which lost 2 bases and 2 bases, there was a span of 10 bases. Germline assignment: CDR1 MDHEN and CDR2 SYDVKM. The CDR3 loop is CASSLGVETYNEQFF. The CDR3, as DNA: TGTGCCAGCAGTTTAGGAGTGGAGACCTACAATGAGCAGTTCTTC. The full variable domain, its missing parts supplied by reference TRBV28 and TRBJ2-1, is DVKVTQSSRYLVKRTGEKVFLECVQDMDHENMFWYRQDPGLGLRLIYFSYDVKMKEKGDIPEGYSVSREKKERFSLILESASTNQTSMYLCASSLGVETYNEQFFGPGTRLTVL.

This clone has a count of ten or more. This sequence joins TRBV19 and TRBJ1-1; D not resolved. This CDR3 has 13 residues. Trimming took off 1 base at V and 0 bases at J, with 3 bases between the two ends. Germline CDR1 and CDR2: LNHDA and SQIVND (reference sequence). CDR3 coding DNA: TGTGCCAGTAGTATAGCGGTGAACACTGAAGCTTTCTTT. This encodes CASSIAVNTEAFF. The full variable domain, rest sourced from reference TRBV19 and TRBJ1-1, is DGGITQSPKYLFRKEGQNVTLSCEQNLNHDAMYWYRQDPGQGLRLIYYSQIVNDFQKGDIAEGYSVSREKKESFPLTVTSAQKNPTAFYLCASSIAVNTEAFFGQGTRLTVV.

V usage is TRBV20-1 and J usage is TRBJ2-2; D is perhaps TRBD1 or TRBD2 (5 bases each). Trimming shortened V by 2 bases and J by 7 bases, and 11 bases separated the two germline ends. The germline V gene encodes CDR1 DFQATT and CDR2 SNEGSKA (reference sequence). The CDR3 contains 13 residues. The DNA for the CDR3 is TGCAGTGCTAGACCTACGGGGCACGGGGAGCTGTTTTTT. This encodes CSARPTGHGELFF.

By share, this clone ranks as large. V usage is TRBV12-3 or TRBV12-4 and J usage is TRBJ1-2; TRBD1 is a possible D gene (6 bases). Deletions cut 5 bases from V and 0 bases from J, with 19 bases between. This CDR3 comprises 17 residues. The CDR3 here is CASSSRDTTLSNYGYTF. Written as DNA, the CDR3 is TGTGCCAGCAGTAGCCGGGACACAACTCTTTCTAACTATGGCTACACCTTC.

This clone was observed a handful of times. At one of its ends the junction is not consistent with the germline gene, which may arise from a read error. The rearrangement links TRBV12-3 or TRBV12-4 to TRBJ2-7; maybe TRBD2 (5 bases). The CDR3 runs to 14 residues. As DNA, the CDR3 is TGTGCCAGCAGTCTAGGTGCGGGTGGCTACGATCAGTACTTC. It encodes CASSLGAGGYDQYF.

The sample holds many counts of this clone. The rearrangement joins TRBV5-5 to TRBJ2-5; D is undetermined. Germline CDR1 and CDR2: SGHKS and YYEKEE (reference sequence). The CDR3 has 15 amino acids. Trimming cost V 7 bases and J 4 bases, with 20 bases left between them. Written as DNA, the CDR3 is TGTGCCAGCCGCAGACGGACCCAAGATGTAGAGACCCAGTACTTC. Translation: CASRRRTQDVETQYF.